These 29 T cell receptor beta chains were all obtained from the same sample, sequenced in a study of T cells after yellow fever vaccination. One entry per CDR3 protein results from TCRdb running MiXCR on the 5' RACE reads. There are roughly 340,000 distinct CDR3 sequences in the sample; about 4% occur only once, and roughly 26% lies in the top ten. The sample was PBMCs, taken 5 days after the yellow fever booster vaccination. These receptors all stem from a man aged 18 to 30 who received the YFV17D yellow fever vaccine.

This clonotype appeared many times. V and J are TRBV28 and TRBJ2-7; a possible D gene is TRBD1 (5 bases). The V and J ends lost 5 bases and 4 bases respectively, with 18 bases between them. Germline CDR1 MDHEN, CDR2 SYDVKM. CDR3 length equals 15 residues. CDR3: CASSDTLGAFYEQYV. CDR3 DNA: TGTGCCAGCAGTGACACCTTAGGGGCCTTTTACGAGCAGTACGTC.

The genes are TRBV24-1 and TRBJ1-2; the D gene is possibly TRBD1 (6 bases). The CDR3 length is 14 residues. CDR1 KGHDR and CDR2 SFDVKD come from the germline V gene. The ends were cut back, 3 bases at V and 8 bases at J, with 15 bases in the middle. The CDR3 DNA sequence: TGTGCCACCAGTGATCCCCGACAGGCGTACGGCTACACCTTC. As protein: CATSDPRQAYGYTF.

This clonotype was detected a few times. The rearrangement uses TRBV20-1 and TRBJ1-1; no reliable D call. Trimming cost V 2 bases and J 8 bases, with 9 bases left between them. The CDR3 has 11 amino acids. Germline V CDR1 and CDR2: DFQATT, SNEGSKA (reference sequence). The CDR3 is CSARLGVEAFF. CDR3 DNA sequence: TGCAGTGCTAGACTGGGTGTCGAAGCTTTCTTT.

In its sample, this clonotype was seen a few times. Here the CDR3 reads CATEQETQYF. CDR3 nucleotides: TGTGCCACCGAACAAGAGACCCAGTACTTC. The rearrangement uses TRBV3-1 and TRBJ2-5; D is uncertain. The CDR3 runs 10 residues. The V gene lost 10 bases and the J gene lost 2 bases, with 5 bases spanning the gap. Germline V gene lookup returns CDR1 LGHDT and CDR2 YNNKEL (reference sequence).

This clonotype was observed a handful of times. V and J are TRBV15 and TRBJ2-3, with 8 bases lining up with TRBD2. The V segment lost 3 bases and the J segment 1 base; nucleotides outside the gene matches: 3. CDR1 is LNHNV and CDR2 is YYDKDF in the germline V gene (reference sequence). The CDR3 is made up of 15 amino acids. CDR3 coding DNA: TGTGCCACCAGCAGGGAGACTAGCGGCACAGATACGCAGTATTTT. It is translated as CATSRETSGTDTQYF.

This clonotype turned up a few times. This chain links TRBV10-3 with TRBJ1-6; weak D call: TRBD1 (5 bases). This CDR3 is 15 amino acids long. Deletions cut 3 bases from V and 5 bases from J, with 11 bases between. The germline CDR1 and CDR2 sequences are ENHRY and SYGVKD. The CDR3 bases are TGTGCCATCAGTGACCTAGGACAAAATAATTCACCCCTCCACTTT. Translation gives CAISDLGQNNSPLHF.

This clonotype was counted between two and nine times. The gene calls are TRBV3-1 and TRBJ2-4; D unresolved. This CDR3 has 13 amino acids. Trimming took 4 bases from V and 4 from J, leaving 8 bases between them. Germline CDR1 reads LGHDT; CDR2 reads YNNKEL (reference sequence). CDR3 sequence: CASSPSRKNIQYF. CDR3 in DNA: TGTGCCAGCAGCCCCAGTCGAAAAAACATTCAGTACTTC.

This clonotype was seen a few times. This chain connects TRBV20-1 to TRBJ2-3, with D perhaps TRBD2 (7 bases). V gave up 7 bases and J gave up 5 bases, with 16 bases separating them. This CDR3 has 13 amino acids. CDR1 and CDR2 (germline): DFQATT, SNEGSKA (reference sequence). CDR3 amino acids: CSDQRGAGDTQYF. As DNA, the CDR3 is TGCAGTGATCAACGGGGGGCGGGAGATACGCAGTATTTT.

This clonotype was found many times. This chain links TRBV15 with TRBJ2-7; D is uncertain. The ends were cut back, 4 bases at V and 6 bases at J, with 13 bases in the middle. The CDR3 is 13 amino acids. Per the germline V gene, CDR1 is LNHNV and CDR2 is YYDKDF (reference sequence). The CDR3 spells CATSNLTVAEQYV. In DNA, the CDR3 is TGTGCCACCAGCAACCTAACGGTGGCCGAGCAGTACGTC.

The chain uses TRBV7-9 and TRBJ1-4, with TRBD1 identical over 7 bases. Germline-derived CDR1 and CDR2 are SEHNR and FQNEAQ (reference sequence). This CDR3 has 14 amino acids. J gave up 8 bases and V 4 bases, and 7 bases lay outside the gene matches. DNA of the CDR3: TGTGCCAGCAGCTCCGACAGGGAGGACGAAAAACTGTTTTTT. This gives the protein CASSSDREDEKLFF.

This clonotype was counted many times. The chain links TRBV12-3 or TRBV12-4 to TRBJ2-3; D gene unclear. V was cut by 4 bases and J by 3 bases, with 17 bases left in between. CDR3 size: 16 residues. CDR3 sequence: CASSYRSGVWTDTQYF. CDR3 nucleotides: TGTGCCAGCAGTTACCGCTCAGGTGTGTGGACAGATACGCAGTATTTT.

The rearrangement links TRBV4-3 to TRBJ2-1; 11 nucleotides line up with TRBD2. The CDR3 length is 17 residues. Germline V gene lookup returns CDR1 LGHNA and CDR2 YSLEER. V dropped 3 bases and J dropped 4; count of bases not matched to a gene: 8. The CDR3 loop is CASSQGTGLAGYNEQFF. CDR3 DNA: TGCGCCAGCAGCCAGGGCACCGGACTAGCGGGTTACAATGAGCAGTTCTTC.

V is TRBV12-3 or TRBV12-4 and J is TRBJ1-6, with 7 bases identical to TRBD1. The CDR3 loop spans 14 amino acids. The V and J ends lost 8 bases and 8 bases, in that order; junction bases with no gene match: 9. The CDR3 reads CASCIRQGDSPLHF. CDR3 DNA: TGTGCCAGCTGCATCCGGCAGGGGGATTCACCCCTCCACTTT.

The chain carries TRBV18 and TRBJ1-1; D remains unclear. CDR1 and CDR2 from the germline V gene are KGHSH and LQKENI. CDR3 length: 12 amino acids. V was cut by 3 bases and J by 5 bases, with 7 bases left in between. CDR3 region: CASSPRLTEAFF. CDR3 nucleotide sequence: TGTGCCAGCTCACCGCGGTTAACTGAAGCTTTCTTT.

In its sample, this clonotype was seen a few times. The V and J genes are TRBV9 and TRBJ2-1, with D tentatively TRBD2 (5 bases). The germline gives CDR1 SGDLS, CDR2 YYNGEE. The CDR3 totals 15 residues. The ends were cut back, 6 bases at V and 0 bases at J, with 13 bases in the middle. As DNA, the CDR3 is TGTGCCAGCAACCCAGAGGGTAGCTCCTACAATGAGCAGTTCTTC. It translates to CASNPEGSSYNEQFF.

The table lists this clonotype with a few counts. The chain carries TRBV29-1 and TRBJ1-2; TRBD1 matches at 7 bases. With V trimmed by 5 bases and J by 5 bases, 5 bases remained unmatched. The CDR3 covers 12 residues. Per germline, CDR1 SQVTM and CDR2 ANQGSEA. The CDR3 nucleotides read TGCAGCGTTCCAGGGGGTGGGTATGGCTACACCTTC. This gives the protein CSVPGGGYGYTF.

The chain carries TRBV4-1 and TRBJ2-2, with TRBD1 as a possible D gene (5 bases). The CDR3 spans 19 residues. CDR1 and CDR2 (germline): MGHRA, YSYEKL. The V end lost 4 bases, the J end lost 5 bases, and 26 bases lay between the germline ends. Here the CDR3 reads CASSPIIAWGRSGTGELFF. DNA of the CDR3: TGCGCCAGCAGCCCGATTATAGCTTGGGGCAGGTCTGGTACCGGGGAGCTGTTTTTT.

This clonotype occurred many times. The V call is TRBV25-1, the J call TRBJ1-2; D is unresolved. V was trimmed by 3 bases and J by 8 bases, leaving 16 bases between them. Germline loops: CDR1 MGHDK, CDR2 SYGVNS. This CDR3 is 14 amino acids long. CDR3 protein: CASSDVENRPGYTF. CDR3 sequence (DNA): TGTGCCAGCAGTGATGTCGAGAACCGCCCCGGCTACACCTTC.

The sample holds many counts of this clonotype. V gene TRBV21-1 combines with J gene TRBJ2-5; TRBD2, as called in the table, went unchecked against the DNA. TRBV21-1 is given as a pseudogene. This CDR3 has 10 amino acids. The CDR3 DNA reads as TGTGCCAGCAGCAAAGCGGCAGGAGGCTTC. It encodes CASSKAAGGF.

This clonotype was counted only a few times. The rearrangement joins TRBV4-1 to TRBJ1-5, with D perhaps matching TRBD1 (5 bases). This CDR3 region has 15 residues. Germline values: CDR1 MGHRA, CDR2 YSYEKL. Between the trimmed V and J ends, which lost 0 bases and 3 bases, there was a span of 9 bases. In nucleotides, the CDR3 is TGCGCCAGCAGCCAAGATGGGGCAGTCAATCAGCCCCAGCATTTT. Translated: CASSQDGAVNQPQHF.

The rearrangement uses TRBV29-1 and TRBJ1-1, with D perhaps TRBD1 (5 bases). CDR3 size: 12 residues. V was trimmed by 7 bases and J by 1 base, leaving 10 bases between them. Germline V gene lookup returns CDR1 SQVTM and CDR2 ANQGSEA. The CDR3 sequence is CSAPDTNTEAFF. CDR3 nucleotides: TGCAGCGCCCCGGACACGAACACTGAAGCTTTCTTT.

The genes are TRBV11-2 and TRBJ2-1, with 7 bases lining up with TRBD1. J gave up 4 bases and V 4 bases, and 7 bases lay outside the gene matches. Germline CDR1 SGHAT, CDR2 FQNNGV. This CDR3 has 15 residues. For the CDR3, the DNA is TGTGCCAGCAGCTCGTATCGGGACAGTTACAATGAGCAGTTCTTC. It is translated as CASSSYRDSYNEQFF.

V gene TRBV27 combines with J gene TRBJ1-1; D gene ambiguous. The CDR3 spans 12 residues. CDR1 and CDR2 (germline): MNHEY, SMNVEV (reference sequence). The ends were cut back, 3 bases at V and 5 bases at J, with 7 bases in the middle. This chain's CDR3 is CASSFVGTEAFF. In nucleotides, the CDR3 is TGTGCCAGCAGTTTTGTAGGGACTGAAGCTTTCTTT.

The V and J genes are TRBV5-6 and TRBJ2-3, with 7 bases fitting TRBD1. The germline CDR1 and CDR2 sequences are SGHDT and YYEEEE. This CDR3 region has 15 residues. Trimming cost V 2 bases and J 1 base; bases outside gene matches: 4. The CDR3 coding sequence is TGTGCCAGCAGCTTCGGGACAGCCCGCACAGATACGCAGTATTTT. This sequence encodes CASSFGTARTDTQYF. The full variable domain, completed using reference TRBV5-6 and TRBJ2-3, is DAGVTQSPTHLIKTRGQQVTLRCSPKSGHDTVSWYQQALGQGPQFIFQYYEEEERQRGNFPDRFSGHQFPNYSSELNVNALLLGDSALYLCASSFGTARTDTQYFGPGTRLTVL.

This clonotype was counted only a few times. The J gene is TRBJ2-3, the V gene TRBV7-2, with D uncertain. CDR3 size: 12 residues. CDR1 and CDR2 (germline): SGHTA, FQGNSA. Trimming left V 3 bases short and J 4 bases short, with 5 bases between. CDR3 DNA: TGTGCCAGCAGCTTTCCCCCAGATACGCAGTATTTT. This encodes CASSFPPDTQYF. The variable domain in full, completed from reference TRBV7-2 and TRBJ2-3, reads GAGVSQSPSNKVTEKGKDVELRCDPISGHTALYWYRQSLGQGLEFLIYFQGNSAPDKSGLPSDRFSAERTGGSVSTLTIQRTQQEDSAVYLCASSFPPDTQYFGPGTRLTVL.

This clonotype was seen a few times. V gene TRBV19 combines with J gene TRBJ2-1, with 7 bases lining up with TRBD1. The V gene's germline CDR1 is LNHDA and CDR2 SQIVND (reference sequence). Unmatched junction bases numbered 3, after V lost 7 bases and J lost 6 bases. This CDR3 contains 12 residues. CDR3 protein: CASTQGINEQFF. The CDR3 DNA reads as TGTGCCAGTACACAGGGGATCAATGAGCAGTTCTTC. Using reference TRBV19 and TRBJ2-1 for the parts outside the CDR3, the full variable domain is DGGITQSPKYLFRKEGQNVTLSCEQNLNHDAMYWYRQDPGQGLRLIYYSQIVNDFQKGDIAEGYSVSREKKESFPLTVTSAQKNPTAFYLCASTQGINEQFFGPGTRLTVL.

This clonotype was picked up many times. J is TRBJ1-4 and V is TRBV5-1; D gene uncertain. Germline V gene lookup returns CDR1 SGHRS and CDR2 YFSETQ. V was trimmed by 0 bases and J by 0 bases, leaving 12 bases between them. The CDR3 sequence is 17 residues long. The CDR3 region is CASSLDGRTATNEKLFF. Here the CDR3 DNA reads TGCGCCAGCAGCTTGGATGGCAGAACTGCAACTAATGAAAAACTGTTTTTT.

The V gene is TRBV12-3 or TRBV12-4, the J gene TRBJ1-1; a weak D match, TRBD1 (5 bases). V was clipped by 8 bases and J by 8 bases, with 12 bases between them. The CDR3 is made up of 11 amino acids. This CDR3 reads CASSWGEEAFF. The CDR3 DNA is TGTGCCAGCTCTTGGGGGGAAGAAGCTTTCTTT.

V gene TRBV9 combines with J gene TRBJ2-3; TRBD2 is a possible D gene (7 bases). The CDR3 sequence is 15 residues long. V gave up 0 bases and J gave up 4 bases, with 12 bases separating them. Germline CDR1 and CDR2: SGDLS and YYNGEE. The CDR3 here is CASSVAGGLSDTQYF. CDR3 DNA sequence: TGTGCCAGCAGCGTAGCGGGGGGCCTTTCAGATACGCAGTATTTT. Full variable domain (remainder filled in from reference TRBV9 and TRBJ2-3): DSGVTQTPKHLITATGQRVTLRCSPRSGDLSVYWYQQSLDQGLQFLIQYYNGEERAKGNILERFSAQQFPDLHSELNLSSLELGDSALYFCASSVAGGLSDTQYFGPGTRLTVL.